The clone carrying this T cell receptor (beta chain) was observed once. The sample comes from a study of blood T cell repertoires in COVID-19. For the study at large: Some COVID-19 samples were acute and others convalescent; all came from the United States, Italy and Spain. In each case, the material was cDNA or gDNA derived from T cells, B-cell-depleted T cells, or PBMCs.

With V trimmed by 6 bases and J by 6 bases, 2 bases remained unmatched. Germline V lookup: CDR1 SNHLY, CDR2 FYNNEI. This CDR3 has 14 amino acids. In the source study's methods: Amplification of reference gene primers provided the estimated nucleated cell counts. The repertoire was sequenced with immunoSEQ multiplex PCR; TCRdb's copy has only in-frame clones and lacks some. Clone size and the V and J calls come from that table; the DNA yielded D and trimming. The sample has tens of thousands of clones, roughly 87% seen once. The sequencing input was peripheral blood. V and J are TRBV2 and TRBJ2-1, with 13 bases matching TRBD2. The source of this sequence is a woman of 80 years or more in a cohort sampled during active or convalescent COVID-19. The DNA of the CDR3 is TGTGCCAGCAGAACTAGCGGGGGGGCCAATGAGCAGTTCTTC. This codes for CASRTSGGANEQFF.